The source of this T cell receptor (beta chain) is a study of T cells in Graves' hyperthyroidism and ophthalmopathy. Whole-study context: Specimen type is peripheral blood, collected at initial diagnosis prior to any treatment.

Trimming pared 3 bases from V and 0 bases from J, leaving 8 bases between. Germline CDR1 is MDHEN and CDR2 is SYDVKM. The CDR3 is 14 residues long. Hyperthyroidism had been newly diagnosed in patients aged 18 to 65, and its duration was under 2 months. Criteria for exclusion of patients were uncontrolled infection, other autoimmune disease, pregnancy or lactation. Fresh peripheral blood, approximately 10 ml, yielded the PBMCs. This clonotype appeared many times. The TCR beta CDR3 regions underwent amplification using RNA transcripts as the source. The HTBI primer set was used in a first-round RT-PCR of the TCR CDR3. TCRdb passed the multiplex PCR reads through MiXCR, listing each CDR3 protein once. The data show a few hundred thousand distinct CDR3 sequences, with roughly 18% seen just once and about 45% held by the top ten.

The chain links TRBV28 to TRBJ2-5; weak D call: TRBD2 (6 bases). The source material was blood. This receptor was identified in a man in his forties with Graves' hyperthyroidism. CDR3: CASSFAGNQETQYF. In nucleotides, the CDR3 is TGTGCCAGCAGTTTCGCGGGGAACCAAGAGACCCAGTACTTC.